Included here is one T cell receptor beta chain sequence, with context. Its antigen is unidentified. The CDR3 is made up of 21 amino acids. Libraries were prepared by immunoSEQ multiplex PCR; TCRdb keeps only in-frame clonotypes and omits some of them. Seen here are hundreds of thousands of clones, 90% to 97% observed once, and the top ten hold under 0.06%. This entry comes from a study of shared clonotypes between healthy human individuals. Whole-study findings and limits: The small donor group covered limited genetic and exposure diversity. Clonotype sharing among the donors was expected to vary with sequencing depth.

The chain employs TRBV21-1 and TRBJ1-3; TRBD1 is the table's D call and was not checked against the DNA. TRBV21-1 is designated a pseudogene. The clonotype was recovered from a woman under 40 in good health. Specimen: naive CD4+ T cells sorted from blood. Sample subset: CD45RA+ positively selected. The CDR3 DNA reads TGTGCCAGCAGCAAAGTTGAAGGGGTCCGATCCCTCCAAGACTCTGGAAACACCATATATTTT. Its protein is CASSKVEGVRSLQDSGNTIYF.